This is a list of T cell receptor beta chains from one sample in a study of shared clonotypes between healthy human individuals. This table comes from immunoSEQ multiplex PCR, and its TCRdb copy is limited to in-frame clones, with some not included. This sample has over 700,000 clones, with roughly 72% found just once. The sequencing input was memory CD4+ T cells sorted from blood. The source of these receptors is a woman between 25 and 40 years old in good health. CDR3s include the opening cysteine and the closing phenylalanine or tryptophan. Each record gives: clone size, D gene, J gene, V gene, CDR3 protein, CDR3 DNA. D genes are given only for firm matches. Clone sizes are given selectively: once, few, many, or a class where the clone is expanded.

clone_size: .; d_call: TRBD2; j_call: TRBJ2-7; v_call: TRBV5-1; cdr3_aa: CASSLVAGTYEQYF; cdr3_nt: TGCGCCAGCAGCTTGGTAGCGGGTACCTACGAGCAGTACTTC
clone_size: .; d_call: .; j_call: TRBJ1-1; v_call: TRBV12-5; cdr3_aa: CASGLALPGGGMNTEAFF; cdr3_nt: TGTGCTAGTGGTTTGGCCCTCCCGGGGGGGGGTATGAACACTGAAGCTTTCTTT
clone_size: .; d_call: TRBD2; j_call: TRBJ2-7; v_call: TRBV7-8; cdr3_aa: CASSEGLAGVYEQYF; cdr3_nt: TGTGCCAGCAGCGAGGGACTAGCGGGAGTATACGAGCAGTACTTC
clone_size: .; d_call: TRBD2; j_call: TRBJ2-2; v_call: TRBV7-3; cdr3_aa: CASSSSSGRSGELFF; cdr3_nt: TGTGCCAGCAGTTCGTCTAGCGGGAGAAGCGGGGAGCTGTTTTTT
clone_size: .; d_call: TRBD1; j_call: TRBJ2-2; v_call: TRBV5-1; cdr3_aa: CASSLEIGQGAGELFF; cdr3_nt: TGCGCCAGCAGCTTGGAAATCGGACAGGGGGCCGGGGAGCTGTTTTTT
clone_size: many; d_call: TRBD1; j_call: TRBJ2-5; v_call: TRBV15; cdr3_aa: CATSRGQGAYQETQYF; cdr3_nt: TGTGCCACCAGCAGAGGACAGGGGGCCTACCAAGAGACCCAGTACTTC
clone_size: .; d_call: .; j_call: TRBJ1-3; v_call: TRBV15; cdr3_aa: CATSTGVGNTIYF; cdr3_nt: TGTGCCACCTCAACGGGGGTGGGAAACACCATATATTTT
clone_size: .; d_call: TRBD2; j_call: TRBJ2-3; v_call: TRBV2; cdr3_aa: CASSQIAGQYTDTQYF; cdr3_nt: TGTGCCAGCAGTCAAATAGCGGGCCAATACACAGATACGCAGTATTTT
clone_size: few; d_call: TRBD1; j_call: TRBJ2-7; v_call: TRBV7-9; cdr3_aa: CASSPGQALYEQYF; cdr3_nt: TGTGCCAGCAGCCCCGGACAGGCGCTCTACGAGCAGTACTTC
clone_size: .; d_call: .; j_call: TRBJ2-6; v_call: TRBV19; cdr3_aa: CASSASNSGANVLTF; cdr3_nt: TGTGCCAGTAGTGCCAGTAACTCTGGGGCCAACGTCCTGACTTTC
clone_size: .; d_call: TRBD2; j_call: TRBJ2-7; v_call: TRBV15; cdr3_aa: CATSIRLAGADYEQYF; cdr3_nt: TGTGCCACCAGCATCCGGCTAGCGGGAGCCGACTACGAGCAGTACTTC
clone_size: .; d_call: TRBD1; j_call: TRBJ2-1; v_call: TRBV7-9; cdr3_aa: CASSSGQTTYNEQFF; cdr3_nt: TGTGCCAGCAGCTCGGGACAGACCACCTACAATGAGCAGTTCTTC
clone_size: many; d_call: TRBD2; j_call: TRBJ2-1; v_call: TRBV4-2; cdr3_aa: CASSPGLAGAGYNEQFF; cdr3_nt: TGTGCCAGCAGCCCGGGACTAGCGGGAGCGGGCTACAATGAGCAGTTCTTC
clone_size: .; d_call: TRBD1; j_call: TRBJ2-7; v_call: TRBV6-1; cdr3_aa: CASSASGTGNYEQYF; cdr3_nt: TGTGCCAGCAGTGCCTCCGGGACAGGGAACTACGAGCAGTACTTC
clone_size: .; d_call: TRBD2; j_call: TRBJ2-3; v_call: TRBV2; cdr3_aa: CASTGVWGKREGPDTQYF; cdr3_nt: TGTGCCAGCACTGGGGTATGGGGAAAACGGGAGGGCCCCGATACGCAGTATTTT
clone_size: .; d_call: TRBD1; j_call: TRBJ2-5; v_call: TRBV27; cdr3_aa: CASTGPGQGRLGETQYF; cdr3_nt: TGTGCCAGCACAGGGCCGGGACAGGGACGCCTGGGGGAGACCCAGTACTTC
clone_size: .; d_call: TRBD2; j_call: TRBJ2-5; v_call: TRBV10-1; cdr3_aa: CASSGSGTSEETQYF; cdr3_nt: TGCGCCAGCAGTGGTTCCGGGACTAGCGAGGAGACCCAGTACTTC
clone_size: few; d_call: .; j_call: TRBJ2-2; v_call: TRBV2; cdr3_aa: CATKGVWGTGELFF; cdr3_nt: TGTGCCACAAAAGGGGTTTGGGGCACCGGGGAGCTGTTTTTT
clone_size: .; d_call: TRBD2; j_call: TRBJ2-7; v_call: TRBV5-1; cdr3_aa: CASSITSGRAYEQYF; cdr3_nt: TGCGCCAGCAGCATCACTAGCGGGAGGGCCTACGAGCAGTACTTC
clone_size: once; d_call: .; j_call: TRBJ1-4; v_call: TRBV28; cdr3_aa: CASSVGGGSNEKLFF; cdr3_nt: TGTGCCAGCAGTGTGGGGGGAGGGAGTAATGAAAAACTGTTTTTT
clone_size: .; d_call: .; j_call: TRBJ1-4; v_call: TRBV5-4; cdr3_aa: CASSTTGFGAEKLFF; cdr3_nt: TGTGCCAGCAGCACCACAGGTTTTGGGGCTGAAAAACTGTTTTTT
clone_size: .; d_call: TRBD1; j_call: TRBJ1-5; v_call: TRBV5-5; cdr3_aa: CASSLWTGWNQPQHF; cdr3_nt: TGTGCCAGCAGCCTATGGACAGGGTGGAATCAGCCCCAGCATTTT
clone_size: .; d_call: .; j_call: TRBJ2-7; v_call: TRBV7-9; cdr3_aa: CASSLDRGSTRQYF; cdr3_nt: TGTGCCAGCAGCTTAGATAGGGGGTCTACGAGGCAGTACTTC
clone_size: .; d_call: TRBD2; j_call: TRBJ2-3; v_call: TRBV7-9; cdr3_aa: CASTYASSGTTDTQYF; cdr3_nt: TGTGCCAGCACCTACGCCAGTAGCGGGACCACAGATACGCAGTATTTT
clone_size: once; d_call: .; j_call: TRBJ1-1; v_call: TRBV7-2; cdr3_aa: CASSLDRATNTEAFF; cdr3_nt: TGTGCCAGCAGCTTAGATCGGGCCACGAACACTGAAGCTTTCTTT
clone_size: .; d_call: TRBD2; j_call: TRBJ2-7; v_call: TRBV28; cdr3_aa: CASSSPPGLAGGRSYEQYF; cdr3_nt: TGTGCCAGCAGTTCCCCGCCGGGACTAGCGGGAGGTCGCTCCTACGAGCAGTACTTC
clone_size: .; d_call: .; j_call: TRBJ2-4; v_call: TRBV11-2; cdr3_aa: CASSLVGSRFIQYF; cdr3_nt: TGTGCCAGCAGCTTAGTTGGTAGCCGGTTCATTCAGTACTTC
clone_size: .; d_call: .; j_call: TRBJ2-2; v_call: TRBV4-2; cdr3_aa: CASSHRDKNTGELFF; cdr3_nt: TGTGCCAGCAGCCACCGGGACAAGAACACCGGGGAGCTGTTTTTT
clone_size: .; d_call: .; j_call: TRBJ1-4; v_call: TRBV29-1; cdr3_aa: CSVEDGRMGEKLFF; cdr3_nt: TGCAGCGTTGAAGATGGCAGGATGGGTGAAAAACTGTTTTTT
clone_size: .; d_call: TRBD2; j_call: TRBJ2-2; v_call: TRBV4-2; cdr3_aa: CASSQDGKEAGVRDTGELFF; cdr3_nt: TGTGCCAGCAGCCAAGATGGTAAGGAAGCGGGAGTGCGGGACACCGGGGAGCTGTTTTTT
clone_size: .; d_call: .; j_call: TRBJ2-7; v_call: TRBV11-2; cdr3_aa: CASSFHYEQYF; cdr3_nt: TGTGCCAGCAGCTTCCATTACGAGCAGTACTTC
clone_size: once; d_call: TRBD2; j_call: TRBJ2-3; v_call: TRBV11-2; cdr3_aa: CASSLVGLAVGDTQYF; cdr3_nt: TGTGCCAGCAGCTTAGTGGGACTAGCGGTGGGAGATACGCAGTATTTT
clone_size: many; d_call: TRBD1; j_call: TRBJ2-7; v_call: TRBV7-2; cdr3_aa: CASSARDSYYEQYF; cdr3_nt: TGTGCCAGCAGCGCCCGGGACAGTTACTACGAGCAGTACTTC
clone_size: .; d_call: .; j_call: TRBJ1-5; v_call: TRBV5-4; cdr3_aa: CASSKQGANQPQHF; cdr3_nt: TGTGCCAGCAGCAAACAGGGTGCCAATCAGCCCCAGCATTTT
clone_size: .; d_call: TRBD2; j_call: TRBJ2-7; v_call: TRBV4-1; cdr3_aa: CASSQENGRSYEQYF; cdr3_nt: TGCGCCAGCAGCCAAGAAAACGGGAGGTCCTACGAGCAGTACTTC
clone_size: .; d_call: .; j_call: TRBJ1-1; v_call: TRBV28; cdr3_aa: CASSLSGRGAFF; cdr3_nt: TGTGCCAGCAGTTTGTCCGGCAGGGGAGCTTTCTTT
clone_size: .; d_call: TRBD1; j_call: TRBJ1-3; v_call: TRBV10-1; cdr3_aa: CASRRDRDSGNTIYF; cdr3_nt: TGCGCCAGCAGACGGGACAGGGACTCTGGAAACACCATATATTTT
clone_size: .; d_call: TRBD1; j_call: TRBJ2-3; v_call: TRBV28; cdr3_aa: CASSLLGTGADTQYF; cdr3_nt: TGTGCCAGCAGTTTATTAGGGACAGGGGCAGATACGCAGTATTTT
clone_size: .; d_call: TRBD1; j_call: TRBJ1-1; v_call: TRBV2; cdr3_aa: CASSEFLDREAFF; cdr3_nt: TGTGCCAGCAGTGAATTTCTGGACAGGGAAGCTTTCTTT
clone_size: .; d_call: .; j_call: TRBJ2-5; v_call: TRBV7-2; cdr3_aa: CASSLVSQETQYF; cdr3_nt: TGTGCCAGCAGCTTAGTGTCCCAAGAGACCCAGTACTTC